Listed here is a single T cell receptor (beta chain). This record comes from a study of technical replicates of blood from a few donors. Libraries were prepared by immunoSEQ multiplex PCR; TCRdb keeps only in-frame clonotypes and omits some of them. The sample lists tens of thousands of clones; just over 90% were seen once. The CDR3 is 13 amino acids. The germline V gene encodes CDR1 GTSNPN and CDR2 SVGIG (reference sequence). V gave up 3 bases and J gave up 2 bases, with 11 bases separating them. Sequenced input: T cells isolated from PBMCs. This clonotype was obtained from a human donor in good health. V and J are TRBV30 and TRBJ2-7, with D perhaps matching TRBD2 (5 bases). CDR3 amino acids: CAWRLLGTYEQYF. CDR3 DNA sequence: TGTGCCTGGAGGCTCCTCGGGACCTACGAGCAGTACTTC. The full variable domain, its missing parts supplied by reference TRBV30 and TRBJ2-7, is SQTIHQWPATLVQPVGSPLSLECTVEGTSNPNLYWYRQAAGRGLQLLFYSVGIGQISSEVPQNLSASRPQDRQFILSSKKLLLSDSGFYLCAWRLLGTYEQYFGPGTRLTVT.